Below are 8 T cell receptor beta chains sequenced from a single sample in a study of T cell responses to AZD1222 COVID-19 vaccine. Profiling relied on immunoSEQ multiplex PCR, and the TCRdb table lists in-frame clones only, not all of them. Of some 200,000 clones listed, approximately 91% are singletons. The sequencing used peripheral blood, collected on day 0 of AZD1222 vaccination. Receptors were obtained from an adult in good health.

This sequence joins TRBV7-2 and TRBJ1-2; D not resolved. CDR1 and CDR2 (germline): SGHTA, FQGNSA. CDR3 length: 14 amino acids. V was cut by 1 base and J by 2 bases, with 8 bases left in between. The CDR3 region is CASSLDPGNYGYTF. In nucleotides, the CDR3 is TGTGCCAGCAGCTTAGATCCAGGCAACTATGGCTACACCTTC.

The gene calls are TRBV5-4 and TRBJ1-4; the D is unclear. The V gene's germline CDR1 is SGHNT and CDR2 YYREEE (reference sequence). Deletions cut 10 bases from V and 0 bases from J, with 19 bases between. The CDR3 length is 16 residues. The CDR3 DNA reads as TGTGCCGTGGGGAATTGGGCCGGAGCAACTAATGAAAAACTGTTTTTT. It is translated as CAVGNWAGATNEKLFF.

The genes are TRBV6-6 and TRBJ1-2; no clear D gene. The germline V and J ends were trimmed by 7 bases and 4 bases, with 13 bases remaining between them. Germline lookup yields CDR1 MNHNY and CDR2 SVGAGI (reference sequence). The CDR3 totals 13 residues. CDR3 sequence reads: CASNQTPPYGYTF. The DNA of the CDR3 is TGTGCCAGCAACCAGACACCACCCTATGGCTACACCTTC.

The chain recombines TRBV27 with TRBJ1-5; possible D gene TRBD1, 6 bases. The V end was cut by 6 bases, the J end by 3 bases, with 15 bases between. Germline V CDR1 and CDR2: MNHEY, SMNVEV (reference sequence). This CDR3 has 15 amino acids. The CDR3 sequence: CASRHRGAINQPQHF. The CDR3 DNA sequence: TGTGCCAGCAGACACCGGGGGGCAATCAATCAGCCCCAGCATTTT.

This chain links TRBV19 with TRBJ2-5; no definite D call. CDR1 LNHDA and CDR2 SQIVND come from the germline V gene (reference sequence). V was clipped by 6 bases and J by 2 bases, with 16 bases between them. This CDR3 region has 15 residues. The CDR3 loop is CASRSGLGIQETQYF. Here the CDR3 DNA reads TGTGCCAGTAGGTCAGGCCTGGGGATACAAGAGACCCAGTACTTC. Based on the CDR3 plus reference TRBV19 and TRBJ2-5, the full variable domain is DGGITQSPKYLFRKEGQNVTLSCEQNLNHDAMYWYRQDPGQGLRLIYYSQIVNDFQKGDIAEGYSVSREKKESFPLTVTSAQKNPTAFYLCASRSGLGIQETQYFGPGTRLLVL.

V and J are TRBV5-6 and TRBJ1-5; unclear D gene. The CDR3 consists of 15 residues. Germline V gene sequence: CDR1 SGHDT, CDR2 YYEEEE. V lost 0 bases and J lost 4, with 11 bases in between. The CDR3 bases are TGTGCCAGCAGCTTGGAGGGTTGGAGAAATCAGCCCCAGCATTTT. The encoded protein is CASSLEGWRNQPQHF.

This clone was detected once. The rearrangement uses TRBV6-5 and TRBJ2-7; D gene ambiguous. This CDR3 contains 14 residues. Deletions cut 11 bases from V and 0 bases from J, with 17 bases between. Germline V lookup: CDR1 MNHEY, CDR2 SVGAGI. CDR3: CAVGETASSYEQYF. In DNA form, the CDR3 reads TGTGCCGTAGGTGAGACGGCTAGCTCCTACGAGCAGTACTTC.

The rearrangement uses TRBV7-5 and TRBJ2-7. TRBV7-5 is described as a pseudogene. The CDR3 is 16 amino acids. This CDR3 is CVRSLVGDGPLYEQYF. DNA of the CDR3: TGTGTCAGAAGCTTAGTAGGGGACGGGCCACTCTACGAGCAGTACTTC.